The clone carrying this TCR beta chain was seen only a few times. Its antigen is undetermined. At least 3 on the Clinical Activity Score was recorded for ophthalmopathy patients, who also had NOSPECS grade at least 4 and duration under 3 months. Every diagnosis used clinical symptoms, serum thyroxine and TRAb, thyroid ultrasound and orbital computed tomography. The data belong to a study of T cells in Graves' hyperthyroidism and ophthalmopathy. Study context: Peripheral blood collection took place at initial diagnosis, before any treatment.

TCR beta CDR3 region amplification was performed from RNA transcripts. First-round RT-PCR of the TCR CDR3 relied on the HTBI primer set. MiXCR was run by TCRdb on the multiplex PCR reads, yielding one entry per CDR3 protein. The repertoire includes some 490,000 distinct CDR3 sequences, 15% to 20% of them detected once, and over 25% sits in the top ten. This CDR3 spans 15 amino acids. The trim removed 5 bases at V and 4 bases at J, leaving 7 bases unmatched. CDR1 and CDR2 from the germline V gene are LNHNV and YYDKDF (reference sequence). Whole-study results and caveats: Blood also held most thyroid clonotypes expanded beyond 0.001.

Sequenced input: blood. The TCR comes from a woman in her thirties with Graves' ophthalmopathy. The chain has TRBV15 and TRBJ2-2; 7 nucleotides match TRBD2. The CDR3 spells CATSPSGATTGELFF. The CDR3 DNA reads TGTGCCACCAGCCCCAGCGGGGCCACCACCGGGGAGCTGTTTTTT.